This T cell receptor (beta chain) comes out of a study of T-cell reconstitution after alpha-beta-depleted transplantation in children. Unique molecular identifiers featured in how the TCRbeta library was prepared. Each CDR3 protein gets one entry after TCRdb re-called the PCR reads with MiXCR. The data show approximately 800,000 distinct CDR3 sequences, with approximately 15% seen just once and roughly 5% held by the top ten. Study-wide results and limits: T-cell counts and diversity were attributed mostly to newly produced T cells one year after transplant. Some patients' high day-60 TCRbeta diversity was attributed to recipient cells surviving conditioning.

Germline V gives CDR1 MNHEY, CDR2 SMNVEV (reference sequence). Unmatched junction bases numbered 3, after V lost 2 bases and J lost 3 bases. This CDR3 contains 15 residues. This clonotype was seen only a few times. Antigen specificity is unknown. This sequence joins TRBV27 and TRBJ2-7, with 11 bases that match TRBD2. The sequence came from a male patient younger than 18 who had a stem cell transplant for acute lymphoblastic leukemia, so the T cells may come from the graft donor. The sequences come from PBMCs, mostly from graft donor cells, collected 360 days after TCRalphabeta/CD19-depleted stem cell transplant. CDR3 region: CASSLRGLAVYEQYF. DNA of the CDR3: TGTGCCAGCAGTTTAAGGGGACTAGCGGTCTACGAGCAGTACTTC.